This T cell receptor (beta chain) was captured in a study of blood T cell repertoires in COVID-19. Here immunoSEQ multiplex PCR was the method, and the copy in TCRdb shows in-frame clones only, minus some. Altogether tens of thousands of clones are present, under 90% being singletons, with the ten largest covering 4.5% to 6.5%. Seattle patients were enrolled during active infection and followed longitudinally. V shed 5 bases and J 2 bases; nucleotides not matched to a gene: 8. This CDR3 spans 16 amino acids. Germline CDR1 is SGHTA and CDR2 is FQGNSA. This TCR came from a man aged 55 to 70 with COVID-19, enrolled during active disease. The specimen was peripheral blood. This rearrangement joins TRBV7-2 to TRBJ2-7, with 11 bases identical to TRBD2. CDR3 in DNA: TGTGCCAGCAGCGGCACTAGCGGGAGAGGCCCCTACGAGCAGTACTTC. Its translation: CASSGTSGRGPYEQYF.